Following are 20 T cell receptor beta chains from one sample sequenced in a study of T cells in Graves' hyperthyroidism and ophthalmopathy. Template material for amplifying TCR beta CDR3 regions consisted of RNA transcripts. TCR CDR3 regions were first amplified by RT-PCR with HTBI primers. From the multiplex PCR reads, TCRdb called clonotypes with MiXCR, one entry per CDR3 protein. The sample shows nearly 600,000 distinct CDR3 sequences, roughly 13% of them seen only once. Sequenced sample: blood. The origin of the receptors is a woman aged 30 to 39 with Graves' hyperthyroidism that later progressed to Graves' ophthalmopathy.

About this clonotype: The germline gene is not matched at one end of the junction; a read error may be the cause. This chain uses TRBV7-9 with TRBJ2-2, with D possibly matching TRBD2 (6 bases). CDR3 length: 14 amino acids. Germline V gives CDR1 SEHNR, CDR2 FQNEAQ (reference sequence). This CDR3 is CASSLTANTGGLFF. CDR3 nucleotides: TGCGCCAGCAGCTTGACAGCGAACACCGGGGGGCTGTTTTTT.

This clonotype was detected only a few times. The chain links TRBV28 to TRBJ2-3; TRBD2 agrees at 9 bases. Germline V lookup: CDR1 MDHEN, CDR2 SYDVKM. The CDR3 runs 15 residues. The ends lost 4 bases at V and 7 bases at J; junction bases unmatched: 9. In nucleotides, the CDR3 is TGTGCCAGCAGTTCCGGGACTAGCTCAGTTAATACGCAGTATTTT. As protein: CASSSGTSSVNTQYF.

This clonotype was counted at least ten times. This rearrangement joins TRBV28 to TRBJ1-2; 9 nucleotides line up with TRBD1. The germline V gene encodes CDR1 MDHEN and CDR2 SYDVKM. V lost 6 bases and J lost 3; bases outside the gene matches: 8. The CDR3 is made up of 15 amino acids. In nucleotides, the CDR3 is TGTGCCAGCAGCTCCGGGACAGGGAGGTACTATGGCTACACCTTC. It is translated as CASSSGTGRYYGYTF.

V gene TRBV7-9 combines with J gene TRBJ1-2, with 7 bases identical to TRBD1. This CDR3 has 19 residues. Germline V CDR1 and CDR2: SEHNR, FQNEAQ (reference sequence). V shed 1 base, J shed 3 bases, and the junction held 17 bases outside the gene matches. The CDR3 spells CASSLEGLFLRQGDYGYTF. DNA for the CDR3: TGTGCCAGCAGCTTAGAGGGCTTGTTTTTGAGACAGGGCGACTATGGCTACACCTTC.

This clonotype was detected only a few times. J is TRBJ1-3 and V is TRBV15; D unclear. Trimming took off 7 bases at V and 1 base at J, with 11 bases between the two ends. The CDR3 totals 14 residues. The V gene's germline CDR1 is LNHNV and CDR2 YYDKDF (reference sequence). The CDR3 reads CATTQPASGNTIYF. DNA of the CDR3: TGTGCCACCACTCAGCCAGCATCTGGAAACACCATATATTTT.

This clonotype has at least ten counts. This chain links TRBV28 with TRBJ2-2, with D possibly matching TRBD1 (5 bases). The CDR3 is 15 amino acids. V lost 2 bases and J lost 1, with 8 bases in between. CDR1 is MDHEN and CDR2 is SYDVKM in the germline V gene. The CDR3 DNA is TGTGCCAGCAGTTTAGTAACAGGGAACACCGGGGAGCTGTTTTTT. This encodes CASSLVTGNTGELFF.

DNA for the CDR3: TGTGCCAGCAGCGAACAGGGGCTGAACACCGGGGAGCTGTTTTTT. This encodes CASSEQGLNTGELFF. V is TRBV7-3 and J is TRBJ2-2; 7 nucleotides line up with TRBD1. CDR3 length: 15 residues. V trimming: 5 bases; J trimming: 1 base; junction bases outside the gene matches: 4. Germline CDR1 reads SGHTA; CDR2 reads FQGTGA.

This clonotype was counted many times. V usage is TRBV20-1 and J usage is TRBJ2-5; D may correspond to TRBD1 or TRBD2 (5 bases each). The ends were cut back, 4 bases at V and 3 bases at J, with 12 bases in the middle. Germline values: CDR1 DFQATT, CDR2 SNEGSKA (reference sequence). The CDR3 runs to 13 residues. In nucleotides, the CDR3 is TGCAGTGCTACCCGGGACCACGAAGAGACCCAGTACTTC. Translating it yields CSATRDHEETQYF.

This sequence joins TRBV27 and TRBJ2-7; TRBD1 aligns across 12 bases. V was clipped by 6 bases and J by 3 bases; unmatched bases: 6. The CDR3 has 15 amino acids. Germline loops: CDR1 MNHEY, CDR2 SMNVEV (reference sequence). CDR3 amino acids: CASRTGTGGGYEQYF. CDR3 nucleotides: TGTGCCAGCAGAACTGGGACAGGGGGCGGCTACGAGCAGTACTTC.

This clonotype showed up many times. The V gene is TRBV12-3 or TRBV12-4, the J gene TRBJ2-2, with D uncertain. V was pared by 5 bases and J by 0 bases, with 16 bases between. The CDR3 loop spans 17 amino acids. In DNA form, the CDR3 reads TGTGCCAGCAGTCCGCCGAGGAACAGCGCGAACACCGGGGAGCTGTTTTTT. This codes for CASSPPRNSANTGELFF.

This clonotype was recorded many times. This chain joins TRBV12-3 or TRBV12-4 and TRBJ1-2; TRBD1 is a possible D gene (5 bases). The CDR3 runs to 16 residues. Trimming left V 6 bases short and J 4 bases short, with 21 bases between. The DNA of the CDR3 is TGTGCCAGCAGCAAGGTCGGCCCCCAGGGCGCCTATGGCTACACCTTC. Translated, it gives CASSKVGPQGAYGYTF.

This clonotype was picked up many times. The chain employs TRBV29-1 and TRBJ2-7, with D possibly called TRBD1 or TRBD2 (5 bases each). Germline values: CDR1 SQVTM, CDR2 ANQGSEA. V gave up 7 bases and J gave up 2 bases, with 12 bases separating them. CDR3 length: 12 residues. CDR3 coding DNA: TGCAGCGCGCGAGGGACCCCCTACGAGCAGTACTTC. It specifies CSARGTPYEQYF.

In this sample, this clonotype turned up many times. This chain joins TRBV12-3 or TRBV12-4 and TRBJ1-1; D may be TRBD1 (5 bases). The CDR3 is 14 residues long. V dropped 1 base and J dropped 4 bases, with 10 bases sitting between them. The CDR3 bases are TGTGCCAGCAGTTTAGTAAGGGGCACCACTGAAGCTTTCTTT. It encodes CASSLVRGTTEAFF.

There are many counts of this clonotype. The V gene is TRBV12-3 or TRBV12-4, the J gene TRBJ1-5; D not certain. V shed 6 bases and J shed 2 bases, with 8 bases lying between them. The CDR3 sequence is 13 residues long. CDR3 residues: CASRDKGNQPQHF. CDR3 nucleotides: TGTGCCAGCAGGGATAAAGGCAATCAGCCCCAGCATTTT.

This clonotype was detected many times. The genes are TRBV30 and TRBJ2-6, with D uncertain. The CDR3 loop spans 14 amino acids. Germline CDR1 GTSNPN, CDR2 SVGIG (reference sequence). Trimming stripped 2 bases from V and 0 bases from J, with 5 bases between. Here the CDR3 reads CAWSPGSGANVLTF. For the CDR3, the DNA is TGTGCCTGGAGTCCCGGCTCTGGGGCCAACGTCCTGACTTTC.

This clonotype was found many times. The V gene is TRBV4-2, the J gene TRBJ2-1; 10 bases match TRBD2. This CDR3 spans 18 amino acids. V gave up 3 bases and J gave up 0 bases; unmatched junction bases: 8. In germline, CDR1 is LGHNA, CDR2 YNFKEQ. CDR3: CASSQDLAGDSSYNEQFF. CDR3 sequence (DNA): TGTGCCAGCAGCCAGGACCTAGCGGGAGATAGCTCCTACAATGAGCAGTTCTTC.

The sample holds many counts of this clonotype. CDR3 DNA: TGTGCCAGCAGTACGGGACAGTTAACTGAAGCTTTCTTT. It yields the protein CASSTGQLTEAFF. The chain uses TRBV27 and TRBJ1-1; 7 bases agree with TRBD1. The germline gives CDR1 MNHEY, CDR2 SMNVEV (reference sequence). The CDR3 consists of 13 residues. Trimming took 5 bases from V and 5 from J; bases not matched to a gene: 5.

This clonotype has ten or more counts. V usage is TRBV6-1 and J usage is TRBJ2-1, with 7 bases lining up with TRBD1. Looked up from germline, CDR1 is MNHNS and CDR2 is SASEGT. The CDR3 loop spans 14 amino acids. V shed 5 bases, J shed 2 bases, and the junction held 3 bases outside the gene matches. CDR3 coding DNA: TGTGCCAGCAGTTCCGACAGGGCCTACAATGAGCAGTTCTTC. Translation gives CASSSDRAYNEQFF.

The rearrangement links TRBV30 to TRBJ2-7; 7 bases agree with TRBD2. V lost 4 bases to trimming and J lost 6 bases; unmatched junction nucleotides: 12. Germline V CDR1 and CDR2: GTSNPN, SVGIG (reference sequence). CDR3 length: 14 residues. The CDR3 nucleotides read TGTGCCTGGAAATCGTTGTCGGGAGGAGGCGAGCAGTACTTC. It codes for CAWKSLSGGGEQYF.

This clonotype was counted only a few times. The chain joins TRBV7-9 to TRBJ2-2; the match to TRBD2 covers 7 bases. The junction had 10 bases not matched to a gene; V was cut back by 5 bases and J by 4 bases. In germline, CDR1 is SEHNR, CDR2 FQNEAQ (reference sequence). The CDR3 totals 16 residues. The CDR3 reads CASSISSGALTGELFF. The CDR3, as DNA: TGTGCCAGCAGCATCTCTAGCGGAGCACTCACCGGGGAGCTGTTTTTT.